This TCR beta chain derives from a study of blood T cell repertoires in COVID-19. Across the study: COVID-19 samples, acute and convalescent, were from the United States, Italy and Spain. Sample material is recorded as cDNA or gDNA derived from T cells, B-cell-depleted T cells, or PBMCs.

Concerning this clone: This sample includes further DNA sequences coding for the same CDR3.

Germline V gives CDR1 LGHNA, CDR2 YSLEER. The V and J ends lost 0 bases and 3 bases, in that order; junction bases with no gene match: 4. The CDR3 totals 16 residues. Per the study methods: It was from reference gene primer amplification that nucleated cell counts were estimated. The protocol was immunoSEQ multiplex PCR, while the TCRdb copy is restricted to in-frame clones and leaves out a portion. Clonal size and the V and J genes are those of that table, whereas D and trimming came from the DNA. Of some 110,000 clones in the sample, about nine tenths were seen once. Sequenced input: peripheral blood. This TCR was recovered from a human donor with active COVID-19. The donor label of this sample is uncertain. V usage is TRBV4-3 and J usage is TRBJ2-7; TRBD2 matches at 11 bases. CDR3 sequence reads: CASSQDLAGGLYEQYF. CDR3 nucleotides: TGCGCCAGCAGCCAAGATCTAGCGGGGGGTCTCTACGAGCAGTACTTC.